The present TCR beta chain was sequenced within a study of neoadjuvant nivolumab and ipilimumab in lung cancer. This CDR3 has 16 amino acids. V gave up 4 bases and J gave up 2 bases; unmatched junction bases: 7. Germline V gene sequence: CDR1 SGHTA, CDR2 FQGNSA. Assay used: immunoSEQ multiplex PCR; TCRdb lists only in-frame clones, some missing. The sample includes about 19,000 clones, about 90% seen only once; the top ten take 2.1%. V is TRBV7-2 and J is TRBJ2-3; 9 bases map to TRBD2. This sequence originates from an adult with non-small cell lung cancer. This material consisted of peripheral blood, taken before neoadjuvant nivolumab, alone or with ipilimumab. The CDR3 reads CASSSLAGGSTDTQYF. The CDR3, as DNA: TGTGCCAGCAGCTCCCTCGCGGGAGGGTCCACAGATACGCAGTATTTT.